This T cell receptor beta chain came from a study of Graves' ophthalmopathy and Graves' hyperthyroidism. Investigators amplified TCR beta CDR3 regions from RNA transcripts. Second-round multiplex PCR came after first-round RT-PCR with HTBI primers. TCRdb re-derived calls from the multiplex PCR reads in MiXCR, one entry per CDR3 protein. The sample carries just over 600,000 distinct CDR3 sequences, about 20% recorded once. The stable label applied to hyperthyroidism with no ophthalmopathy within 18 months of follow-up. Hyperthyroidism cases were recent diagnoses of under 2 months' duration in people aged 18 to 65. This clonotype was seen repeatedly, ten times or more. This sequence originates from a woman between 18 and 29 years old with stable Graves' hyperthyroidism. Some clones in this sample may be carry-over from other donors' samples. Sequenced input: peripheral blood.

The CDR3 DNA reads TGTGCCAGTAGTATATTGGGCGGACCTCCTAACTACGAGCAGTACTTC. Residues: CASSILGGPPNYEQYF. The rearrangement joins TRBV19 to TRBJ2-7; no clear D. There are 16 residues in the CDR3. V was cut by 2 bases and J by 3 bases, with 17 bases left in between. Germline CDR1 is LNHDA and CDR2 is SQIVND (reference sequence).